This paragraph covers one T cell receptor (beta chain) sequence. Its antigen remains unidentified. No qualities accompany the bases; no much larger clone lies one base away. For every enrolled patient, mismatch repair deficiency was confirmed by either polymerase chain reaction or immunohistochemistry. TCR sequencing was performed for three patients who responded to pembrolizumab therapy. The phase II trial prospectively evaluated PD-1 blockade with pembrolizumab in advanced mismatch repair-deficient cancers, independent of tissue of origin. Peripheral blood T cell samples were gathered serially, both before PD-1 blockade started and at multiple time points afterward. Blood sampling times were expressed in weeks after the first pembrolizumab dose. The data originate from a study of PD-1 blockade in mismatch repair-deficient tumors (dated by TCRdb to about 2017). A note on the overall study: Between late 2013 and September 2016, the trial enrolled 86 consecutive patients with about a dozen mismatch repair-deficient cancer types, every one of whom had been previously treated and was progressing. Deep sequencing of TCR CDR3 regions was used to track tumor-associated T cell clones in peripheral blood of patients responding to PD-1 blockade. On the study overall, not on this receptor specifically: Clones residing in the tumor, which were often undetectable in blood before treatment, expanded quickly after pembrolizumab and then contracted, generally before radiologic responses.

Library generation was performed with the immunoSEQ multiplex PCR assay. The immuneACCESS repertoire file appears here via TCRdb, limited to in-frame rearrangements. These files lack a portion of the clones; in checked studies, under half of the deficit traces to unresolved V genes, and the cause of the others is not known. Recorded for this sample are around 130,000 clones; around nine tenths of them occurred a single time. Around 11% of the sample comes from the top ten. The sample here was peripheral blood, taken approximately 73 weeks after starting pembrolizumab. This sequence was found in an adult with mismatch repair-deficient cancer.

This receptor carries the CDR3 CASSGPTSGPYEQYF. The DNA sequence reads TGTGCCAGCAGCGGGCCGACTAGCGGGCCCTACGAGCAGTACTTC. This sequence uses TRBV5-6 and TRBJ2-7; 10 bases in between match TRBD2. For CDR1 and CDR2, the germline V gene lists SGHDT and YYEEEE. The CDR3 runs 15 residues from the cysteine to the phenylalanine. Only CDR3 DNA is held: 45 bases, read in frame from base 1. V is pruned by 4 bases and J by 2 bases, leaving 6 bases of the junction without a gene match.